This TCR beta chain was sequenced for a study of blood T cell repertoires in COVID-19. Trimming removed 6 bases at V and 1 base at J, with 9 bases between. CDR3 size: 13 residues. The V gene's germline CDR1 is KGHSH and CDR2 LQKENI. Assay: immunoSEQ multiplex PCR; the TCRdb copy retains only in-frame clones and omits some. The repertoire includes about 240,000 clones, around 85% of them detected once, and around 9.6% sits in the top ten. J is TRBJ1-1 and V is TRBV18; tentative D call: TRBD1 (6 bases). The sample was peripheral blood. This TCR came from a woman aged 80 or over with acute or convalescent COVID-19. The CDR3: CASSGHPNTEAFF. The CDR3 nucleotides read TGTGCCAGCTCGGGACATCCGAACACTGAAGCTTTCTTT.